This passage covers 30 T cell receptor beta chains from one sample sequenced in a study of cytomegalovirus exposure and HLA in healthy donors. The PCR was carried out with 60 Vbeta primers and 13 Jbeta primers. Libraries were prepared by immunoSEQ multiplex PCR; TCRdb keeps only in-frame clonotypes and omits some of them. The data hold 120,000 to 150,000 clones, with over 60% observed a single time. Input material: PBMCs. The source is a man in his forties in good health and CMV-seronegative.

The chain joins TRBV5-1 to TRBJ2-2, with a possible D match to TRBD1 (6 bases). Trimming removed 4 bases at V and 13 bases at J, with 14 bases between. This CDR3 comprises 12 residues. Looked up from germline, CDR1 is SGHRS and CDR2 is YFSETQ. The CDR3 reads CASSITGSGLFF. CDR3 sequence (DNA): TGCGCCAGCAGCATAACAGGGTCGGGGCTGTTTTTT.

The chain carries TRBV19 and TRBJ1-1, with 7 bases fitting TRBD1. The V segment lost 4 bases and the J segment 0 bases; nucleotides outside the gene matches: 8. The CDR3 is 16 amino acids. Germline V gene sequence: CDR1 LNHDA, CDR2 SQIVND (reference sequence). CDR3 sequence reads: CASSSPQGTMNTEAFF. CDR3 DNA: TGTGCCAGTAGTAGCCCACAGGGGACCATGAACACTGAAGCTTTCTTT.

In this sample, this clone turned up a few times. CDR3 DNA sequence: TGTGCCAGCAGCTTAGGAAAGCTAACCACCGGGGAGCTGTTTTTT. This encodes CASSLGKLTTGELFF. J is TRBJ2-2 and V is TRBV7-9; D not certain. Trimming stripped 1 base from V and 4 bases from J, with 10 bases between. The CDR3 runs 15 residues. Germline loops: CDR1 SEHNR, CDR2 FQNEAQ (reference sequence).

The rearrangement links TRBV19 to TRBJ1-1; D not certain. The germline V and J ends were trimmed by 6 bases and 1 base, with 9 bases remaining between them. CDR3 length: 13 residues. Germline CDR1 is LNHDA and CDR2 is SQIVND (reference sequence). The CDR3 sequence is CASSIIQNTEAFF. The CDR3 DNA follows: TGTGCCAGTAGCATTATACAGAACACTGAAGCTTTCTTT. The variable domain in full, completed from reference TRBV19 and TRBJ1-1, reads DGGITQSPKYLFRKEGQNVTLSCEQNLNHDAMYWYRQDPGQGLRLIYYSQIVNDFQKGDIAEGYSVSREKKESFPLTVTSAQKNPTAFYLCASSIIQNTEAFFGQGTRLTVV.

This chain connects TRBV5-6 to TRBJ2-7; 10 bases are shared with TRBD1. This CDR3 comprises 15 residues. Germline assignment: CDR1 SGHDT and CDR2 YYEEEE. With 4 bases clipped from V and 4 bases from J, the junction kept 8 bases outside the gene matches. In DNA form, the CDR3 reads TGTGCCAGCAGCCTAACCGGGACAGGGGTGTACGAGCAGTACTTC. Protein: CASSLTGTGVYEQYF.

This chain connects TRBV7-2 to TRBJ1-5, with TRBD1 as a possible D gene (5 bases). This CDR3 has 17 amino acids. Between the trimmed V and J ends, which lost 1 base and 7 bases, there was a span of 20 bases. Per the germline V gene, CDR1 is SGHTA and CDR2 is FQGNSA. The CDR3 bases are TGTGCCAGCAGCTTAGTTTCGGGCCCAGGGATGAGGCAGCCCCAGCATTTT. It specifies CASSLVSGPGMRQPQHF. The full variable domain, with the rest looked up from reference TRBV7-2 and TRBJ1-5, is GAGVSQSPSNKVTEKGKDVELRCDPISGHTALYWYRQSLGQGLEFLIYFQGNSAPDKSGLPSDRFSAERTGGSVSTLTIQRTQQEDSAVYLCASSLVSGPGMRQPQHFGDGTRLSIL.

J is TRBJ2-7 and V is TRBV11-3, with D possibly being TRBD2 (5 bases). This CDR3 is 13 amino acids long. Looked up from germline, CDR1 is SGHNT and CDR2 is YENEEA. Between the trimmed V and J ends, which lost 3 bases and 0 bases, there was a span of 6 bases. The CDR3 nucleotides are TGTGCCAGCAGCTTGGGGAGCTCCTACGAGCAGTACTTC. Protein product: CASSLGSSYEQYF.

In its sample, this clone was seen once. The chain combines TRBV7-9 with TRBJ2-1; D is ambiguous. The CDR3 contains 11 residues. Germline V CDR1 and CDR2: SEHNR, FQNEAQ (reference sequence). V lost 5 bases and J lost 10, with 9 bases in between. CDR3 in amino acids: CASSHSPEQFF. The CDR3 bases are TGTGCCAGCAGCCATAGCCCGGAGCAGTTCTTC.

The chain combines TRBV6-4 with TRBJ1-2, with 9 nucleotides matching TRBD1. The germline V gene encodes CDR1 MRHNA and CDR2 SNTAGT. This CDR3 has 15 amino acids. The junction had 5 bases not matched to a gene; V was cut back by 2 bases and J by 4 bases. Here the CDR3 DNA reads TGTGCCAGCAGTGACCCGCGGGACAGGGTCTATGGCTACACCTTC. Encoded protein: CASSDPRDRVYGYTF.

The sample holds a few counts of this clone. The rearrangement uses TRBV29-1 and TRBJ1-1, with a tentative D call TRBD1 (6 bases). V gave up 3 bases and J gave up 0 bases, with 11 bases separating them. This CDR3 has 14 residues. Germline CDR1 reads SQVTM; CDR2 reads ANQGSEA. This CDR3 reads CSVERGNMNTEAFF. The CDR3 bases are TGCAGCGTTGAGAGGGGGAACATGAACACTGAAGCTTTCTTT.

The chain carries TRBV6-1 and TRBJ2-5; 7 nucleotides agree with TRBD2. The J call may be in error: the DNA end matches TRBJ2-7 better. The CDR3 is 14 residues long. The germline V gene has CDR1 MNHNS and CDR2 SASEGT. This CDR3 is CASSGRSGNYEQYF. Written as DNA, the CDR3 is TGTGCCAGCAGTGGGAGAAGCGGGAACTACGAGCAGTACTTC.

The chain recombines TRBV10-3 with TRBJ1-2; 7 nucleotides line up with TRBD1. V dropped 11 bases and J dropped 4; count of bases not matched to a gene: 13. The germline CDR1 and CDR2 sequences are ENHRY and SYGVKD. The CDR3 consists of 14 residues. The CDR3 loop is CASRQGESLYGYTF. CDR3 nucleotides: TGTGCCTCCAGACAGGGCGAATCTCTCTATGGCTACACCTTC.

The chain links TRBV2 to TRBJ2-3, with 9 bases matching TRBD1. V dropped 1 base and J dropped 4; count of bases not matched to a gene: 3. Germline loops: CDR1 SNHLY, CDR2 FYNNEI. The CDR3 contains 15 residues. The CDR3: CASSEVRTGADTQYF. CDR3 DNA sequence: TGTGCCAGCAGTGAAGTTAGGACAGGGGCAGATACGCAGTATTTT.

This chain joins TRBV27 and TRBJ2-7; TRBD1 matches 7 bases. The V and J ends lost 5 bases and 7 bases, in that order; junction bases with no gene match: 14. The CDR3 runs to 15 residues. Germline V gene lookup returns CDR1 MNHEY and CDR2 SMNVEV (reference sequence). The CDR3, as DNA: TGTGCCAGCAGTACCAGGACAGGCCCAGCTAAGGAGCAGTACTTC. Its translation: CASSTRTGPAKEQYF.

Of note for this clone: At one boundary the junction diverges from the germline segment, which might be a read error. The V gene is TRBV5-4, the J gene TRBJ1-5; D is possibly TRBD1 (6 bases). The germline V gene has CDR1 SGHNT and CDR2 YYREEE (reference sequence). CDR3 length: 14 residues. The CDR3 loop reads CASSITGGNQPQNF. The CDR3, as DNA: TGTGCCAGCAGCATCACTGGGGGCAATCAGCCCCAGAATTTT.

The rearrangement uses TRBV9 and TRBJ2-1; 12 positions agree with TRBD2. After removal of 3 bases from V and 9 bases from J, the junction contained 7 bases not matched to a gene. Germline V gene lookup returns CDR1 SGDLS and CDR2 YYNGEE. The CDR3 is made up of 15 amino acids. DNA of the CDR3: TGTGCCAGCAGCGAGGGACTAGCGGGTGAGGGTGAGCAGTTCTTC. It translates to CASSEGLAGEGEQFF.

The rearrangement uses TRBV18 and TRBJ2-7; tentative D call: TRBD2 (6 bases). The CDR3 consists of 15 residues. With 4 bases removed from V and 4 bases from J, the gap between germline ends came to 17 bases. The germline V gene has CDR1 KGHSH and CDR2 LQKENI. The CDR3 sequence is CASSLRGSLGYEQYF. CDR3 coding DNA: TGTGCCAGCTCACTACGGGGGAGCCTGGGTTACGAGCAGTACTTC.

For this clone: One end of the junction is discordant with germline, which a read error may explain. The chain joins TRBV15 to TRBJ1-5, with 8 bases matching TRBD1. The CDR3 consists of 15 residues. Germline V gene lookup returns CDR1 LNHNV and CDR2 YYDKDF (reference sequence). The CDR3 region is CATSRGQGRNQPQNF. Written as DNA, the CDR3 is TGTGCCACCAGCAGAGGACAGGGGCGTAATCAGCCCCAGAATTTT.

The chain uses TRBV6-6 and TRBJ1-5, with D possibly being TRBD1 (6 bases). Germline values: CDR1 MNHNY, CDR2 SVGAGI (reference sequence). The CDR3 has 15 amino acids. V dropped 6 bases and J dropped 5 bases, with 17 bases sitting between them. The CDR3 nucleotides are TGTGCCAGCAGCAGGCGGGGGGCCGGAGATCAGCCCCAGCATTTT. Protein sequence: CASSRRGAGDQPQHF.

This clone was seen only a few times. The chain links TRBV10-1 to TRBJ2-1; 13 nucleotides agree with TRBD2. The J segment lost 5 bases and the V segment lost 2 bases, leaving 0 bases of the junction unmatched. Germline loops: CDR1 WNHNN, CDR2 SYGVQD (reference sequence). This CDR3 is built from 15 residues. The CDR3 DNA reads as TGCGCCAGCAGTGAGACTAGCGGGGGGGACAATGAGCAGTTCTTC. As protein: CASSETSGGDNEQFF.

This clone has only one observation. The chain is built from TRBV5-4 and TRBJ2-3; TRBD1 matches 11 bases. CDR1 and CDR2 (germline): SGHNT, YYREEE (reference sequence). The V segment lost 0 bases and the J segment 4 bases; nucleotides outside the gene matches: 7. CDR3 length equals 17 residues. The CDR3 DNA is TGTGCCAGCAGCTTGGCCCATGGGACAGGGGGGGCAGATACGCAGTATTTT. This codes for CASSLAHGTGGADTQYF.

V usage is TRBV18 and J usage is TRBJ1-2; TRBD1 aligns across 10 bases. The CDR3 sequence is 14 residues long. V dropped 4 bases and J dropped 3; count of bases not matched to a gene: 2. Germline CDR1 and CDR2: KGHSH and LQKENI. This CDR3 is CASSLGTGDYGYTF. The CDR3 nucleotides are TGTGCCAGCTCACTCGGGACAGGGGACTATGGCTACACCTTC.

This clone was seen a few times. The chain recombines TRBV7-8 with TRBJ1-3; no clear D gene. The CDR3 is made up of 16 amino acids. CDR1 is SGHVS and CDR2 is FQNEAQ in the germline V gene. V dropped 1 base and J dropped 1 base, with 11 bases sitting between them. This CDR3 is CASSLEIGQSGNTIYF. CDR3 coding DNA: TGTGCCAGCAGCTTAGAAATTGGCCAGTCTGGAAACACCATATATTTT.

The rearrangement joins TRBV19 to TRBJ2-3; 8 nucleotides align to TRBD1. Trimming removed 5 bases from V and 0 bases from J; junction bases left unmatched: 7. CDR3 size: 16 residues. CDR1 and CDR2 (germline): LNHDA, SQIVND (reference sequence). The CDR3 protein is CASSPRGQESTDTQYF. CDR3 sequence (DNA): TGTGCCAGTAGTCCCAGGGGACAGGAGAGCACAGATACGCAGTATTTT.

This clone has only one observation. The rearrangement joins TRBV7-2 to TRBJ2-1, with D possibly TRBD2 on 6 matching bases. This CDR3 has 15 amino acids. The V gene lost 2 bases and the J gene lost 8 bases, with 16 bases spanning the gap. Per the germline V gene, CDR1 is SGHTA and CDR2 is FQGNSA. CDR3 residues: CASSLIGGGMDEQFF. The CDR3 nucleotides read TGTGCCAGCAGCTTAATCGGAGGCGGGATGGATGAGCAGTTCTTC.

This rearrangement joins TRBV7-2 to TRBJ1-3; 7 positions match TRBD1. V shed 1 base and J 0 bases; nucleotides not matched to a gene: 0. The CDR3 has 15 amino acids. Germline V gene lookup returns CDR1 SGHTA and CDR2 FQGNSA. CDR3 region: CASSLGQGSGNTIYF. In DNA, the CDR3 is TGTGCCAGCAGCTTAGGACAGGGCTCTGGAAACACCATATATTTT.

V gene TRBV25-1 combines with J gene TRBJ1-5; D call uncertain. Germline V gives CDR1 MGHDK, CDR2 SYGVNS. V gave up 4 bases and J gave up 3 bases, with 7 bases separating them. This CDR3 spans 13 amino acids. The CDR3 protein is CASSVNNNQPQHF. The CDR3 coding sequence is TGTGCCAGCAGTGTGAACAACAATCAGCCCCAGCATTTT.

The V gene is TRBV12-5, the J gene TRBJ1-1, with 8 nucleotides matching TRBD1. The CDR3 loop spans 15 amino acids. Germline lookup yields CDR1 LGHNT and CDR2 FRNRAP. Trimming took 2 bases from V and 5 from J; bases not matched to a gene: 7. CDR3 sequence: CASGLTRTGQTEAFF. CDR3 DNA sequence: TGTGCTAGTGGTTTGACCAGGACAGGGCAGACTGAAGCTTTCTTT.

Note on this clone: Other nucleotide sequences in the sample specify the same CDR3. The CDR3: CASSVGGGSTDTQYF. In DNA, the CDR3 is TGTGCCAGCAGCGTAGGGGGGGGGAGCACAGATACGCAGTATTTT. This chain joins TRBV9 and TRBJ2-3; the match to TRBD2 covers 7 bases. This CDR3 comprises 15 residues. Losses at the gene ends were 0 bases for V and 0 bases for J; bases not matched to a gene: 1. From germline, CDR1 is SGDLS and CDR2 YYNGEE.

CDR3 loop: CASSLSKTIIATQYF. Here the CDR3 DNA reads TGTGCCAGCAGCTTGTCAAAGACCATTATAGCTACGCAGTATTTT. The V gene is TRBV5-4, the J gene TRBJ2-3; D is undetermined. In germline, CDR1 is SGHNT, CDR2 YYREEE (reference sequence). The CDR3 is 15 amino acids. With 1 base removed from V and 8 bases from J, the gap between germline ends came to 17 bases.